What follows are 29 T cell receptor beta chains derived from one specimen sequenced in a study of blood T cell repertoires in COVID-19. Produced via immunoSEQ multiplex PCR; TCRdb's table is partial and in-frame only. Here the sample spans 120,000 to 150,000 clones, more than 75% being singletons. The sequenced sample consisted of PBMCs or T cells enriched from blood (not recorded which). Every receptor here comes from a woman in her twenties or thirties with acute COVID-19.

This chain uses TRBV30 with TRBJ1-4; the match to TRBD1 covers 7 bases. The junction had 10 bases not matched to a gene; V was cut back by 8 bases and J by 4 bases. The germline gives CDR1 GTSNPN, CDR2 SVGIG (reference sequence). This CDR3 has 14 amino acids. The CDR3 spells CASYRGRNNEKLFF. The CDR3 nucleotides read TGTGCCAGCTACAGGGGACGGAATAATGAAAAACTGTTTTTT.

This clone was recorded only once. The gene calls are TRBV7-2 and TRBJ1-2; 7 positions agree with TRBD1. The CDR3 is 15 residues long. After removal of 3 bases from V and 1 base from J, the junction contained 5 bases not matched to a gene. Germline assignment: CDR1 SGHTA and CDR2 FQGNSA. For the CDR3, the DNA is TGTGCCAGCAGCTTTACCGGGACAGTTAACTATGGCTACACCTTC. Amino acids: CASSFTGTVNYGYTF.

The genes are TRBV27 and TRBJ2-1; 8 positions agree with TRBD2. The CDR3 has 18 residues. CDR1 is MNHEY and CDR2 is SMNVEV in the germline V gene (reference sequence). V lost 2 bases and J lost 1; bases outside the gene matches: 10. Written as DNA, the CDR3 is TGTGCCAGCAGTTTAAGGACCGCGGGAGGAGGATCCTACAATGAGCAGTTCTTC. The encoded protein is CASSLRTAGGGSYNEQFF.

The chain recombines TRBV4-1 with TRBJ1-1; TRBD1 agrees at 10 bases. The CDR3 length is 15 residues. From germline, CDR1 is MGHRA and CDR2 YSYEKL. Trimming took 3 bases from V and 5 from J; bases not matched to a gene: 6. For the CDR3, the DNA is TGCGCCAGCAGCCAGACAGGGGGCTTGAGGACTGAAGCTTTCTTT. Translation: CASSQTGGLRTEAFF.

The rearrangement joins TRBV6-5 to TRBJ2-5, with D maybe TRBD2 (6 bases). V was trimmed by 7 bases and J by 4 bases, leaving 16 bases between them. This CDR3 is 14 amino acids long. Germline V CDR1 and CDR2: MNHEY, SVGAGI. The CDR3 DNA is TGTGCCAGCATAACGGGAGTGGGAAGAGAGACCCAGTACTTC. Translation: CASITGVGRETQYF.

V usage is TRBV25-1 and J usage is TRBJ2-7, with TRBD2 matching 8 bases. V trimming: 4 bases; J trimming: 2 bases; junction bases outside the gene matches: 10. The CDR3 runs 16 residues. Germline loops: CDR1 MGHDK, CDR2 SYGVNS. The CDR3, as DNA: TGTGCCAGCAGTGGATTATCCTCCGGGAGGGCCTACGAGCAGTACTTC. Translated: CASSGLSSGRAYEQYF.

This clone has only one observation. The V and J genes are TRBV19 and TRBJ2-7; 9 nucleotides match TRBD2. The CDR3 sequence is 16 residues long. The germline V gene has CDR1 LNHDA and CDR2 SQIVND (reference sequence). V lost 5 bases and J lost 5; bases outside the gene matches: 13. CDR3 amino acids: CASSPKGAGGMNEQYF. The CDR3 DNA reads TGTGCCAGTAGTCCGAAAGGGGCGGGAGGGATGAACGAGCAGTACTTC.

The gene calls are TRBV30 and TRBJ2-7; 12 bases map to TRBD2. Germline V gene data show CDR1 as GTSNPN and CDR2 as SVGIG (reference sequence). This CDR3 is 16 amino acids long. V shed 7 bases, J shed 6 bases, and the junction held 16 bases outside the gene matches. The CDR3 spells CALAKVSTSGRAEQYF. Here the CDR3 DNA reads TGTGCCTTGGCCAAAGTGTCGACTAGCGGGAGAGCCGAGCAGTACTTC. Based on the CDR3 plus reference TRBV30 and TRBJ2-7, the full variable domain is SQTIHQWPATLVQPVGSPLSLECTVEGTSNPNLYWYRQAAGRGLQLLFYSVGIGQISSEVPQNLSASRPQDRQFILSSKKLLLSDSGFYLCALAKVSTSGRAEQYFGPGTRLTVT.

V is TRBV4-1 and J is TRBJ2-7; D possibly corresponds to TRBD2 (6 bases). The CDR3 sequence is 14 residues long. The V gene lost 0 bases and the J gene lost 3 bases, with 9 bases spanning the gap. CDR1 is MGHRA, CDR2 YSYEKL, per germline. The CDR3 nucleotides read TGCGCCAGCAGCCAAGAGGGGGGAGTCTACGAGCAGTACTTC. Translating it yields CASSQEGGVYEQYF.

The chain is built from TRBV11-3 and TRBJ2-3, with 8 bases aligning to TRBD2. The CDR3 covers 15 residues. Germline CDR1 reads SGHNT; CDR2 reads YENEEA. V shed 5 bases and J 3 bases; nucleotides not matched to a gene: 7. The DNA of the CDR3 is TGTGCCAGCAGCCTCGGACTAGCCGTGACAGATACGCAGTATTTT. This codes for CASSLGLAVTDTQYF.

CDR3 in DNA: TGTGCCAGCTCACCAATCCAGGGGGCAGGTCGAGCCAAAAACATTCAGTACTTC. This sequence encodes CASSPIQGAGRAKNIQYF. The chain couples TRBV18 to TRBJ2-4; TRBD1 agrees at 8 bases. The germline V gene encodes CDR1 KGHSH and CDR2 LQKENI. Trimming at V came to 2 bases and at J to 0 bases, leaving 9 bases not matched to a gene. There are 18 residues in the CDR3.

V usage is TRBV27 and J usage is TRBJ2-1; weak D call: TRBD2 (5 bases). Trimming shortened V by 0 bases and J by 3 bases, and 9 bases separated the two germline ends. CDR3 length: 15 amino acids. The germline V gene encodes CDR1 MNHEY and CDR2 SMNVEV (reference sequence). As DNA, the CDR3 is TGTGCCAGCAGTTTATCGGGAGAAGGCTACAATGAGCAGTTCTTC. Amino acid sequence: CASSLSGEGYNEQFF.

This clone has only a few counts. The chain combines TRBV7-8 with TRBJ1-2; 9 bases match TRBD1. This CDR3 contains 15 residues. CDR1 is SGHVS, CDR2 FQNEAQ, per germline. Trimming cost V 5 bases and J 6 bases; bases outside gene matches: 10. The CDR3 spells CASSQLRTGVDGYTF. The CDR3 nucleotides are TGTGCCAGCAGCCAACTTCGGACAGGGGTGGATGGCTACACCTTC.

The chain is built from TRBV27 and TRBJ1-2; D gene uncertain. Trimming stripped 1 base from V and 7 bases from J, with 13 bases between. The CDR3 is 14 amino acids. Germline lookup yields CDR1 MNHEY and CDR2 SMNVEV (reference sequence). CDR3 in amino acids: CASSLLAGLAGYTF. The CDR3 nucleotides read TGTGCCAGCAGTTTATTAGCAGGACTGGCTGGCTACACCTTC.

The DNA for the CDR3 is TGTGCCAGCAGCCAAGTTTCAACTTCGGGCGGGATCTCAGATACGCAGTATTTT. It yields the protein CASSQVSTSGGISDTQYF. The chain carries TRBV4-2 and TRBJ2-3; maybe TRBD2 (6 bases). This CDR3 comprises 18 residues. Germline V lookup: CDR1 LGHNA, CDR2 YNFKEQ. Trimming took 1 base from V and 4 from J, leaving 21 bases between them.

The chain carries TRBV28 and TRBJ2-1; the match to TRBD2 covers 7 bases. Germline CDR1 and CDR2: MDHEN and SYDVKM. The V and J ends lost 2 bases and 6 bases, in that order; junction bases with no gene match: 4. CDR3 length: 14 residues. CDR3 protein: CASSLIQRGNEQFF. CDR3 DNA: TGTGCCAGCAGTTTAATCCAGCGGGGCAATGAGCAGTTCTTC.

The rearrangement links TRBV28 to TRBJ2-5, with 8 bases aligning to TRBD1. With 4 bases clipped from V and 4 bases from J, the junction kept 5 bases outside the gene matches. Germline V lookup: CDR1 MDHEN, CDR2 SYDVKM. The CDR3 runs to 14 residues. DNA for the CDR3: TGTGCCAGCAGTTCTTACAGGGGGAGAGAGACCCAGTACTTC. Translated: CASSSYRGRETQYF.

This sequence joins TRBV4-2 and TRBJ2-6; TRBD2 matches at 11 bases. V shed 4 bases, J shed 4 bases, and the junction held 15 bases outside the gene matches. CDR3 length equals 20 residues. The V gene's germline CDR1 is LGHNA and CDR2 YNFKEQ. CDR3 protein: CASSPLSPLAGGGGANVLTF. DNA of the CDR3: TGTGCCAGCAGCCCGCTCAGTCCCCTAGCGGGAGGAGGCGGGGCCAACGTCCTGACTTTC.

The CDR3, as DNA: TGTGCCAGCAGCGGTCAGGGGGCTGGTAACACTGAAGCTTTCTTT. This codes for CASSGQGAGNTEAFF. The rearrangement uses TRBV6-5 and TRBJ1-1, with 8 bases identical to TRBD1. Germline V gene sequence: CDR1 MNHEY, CDR2 SVGAGI. The V and J ends lost 6 bases and 2 bases, in that order; junction bases with no gene match: 8. CDR3 length: 15 amino acids.

In regard to this clone: Relative to the germline gene, one junction end is altered; a read error may explain this. The V and J genes are TRBV7-2 and TRBJ2-7; TRBD2 matches at 11 bases. CDR3 size: 14 residues. The germline V gene encodes CDR1 SGHTA and CDR2 FQGNSA. The CDR3: CASSVAGGPGEQYF. DNA for the CDR3: TGTGCCAGCAGCGTAGCGGGAGGGCCTGGCGAGCAGTACTTC.

The chain joins TRBV6-5 to TRBJ2-6, with D perhaps matching TRBD1 (6 bases). This CDR3 is 14 amino acids long. Trimming took 6 bases from V and 1 from J, leaving 7 bases between them. Germline assignment: CDR1 MNHEY and CDR2 SVGAGI. CDR3 nucleotides: TGTGCCAGCAGAGGGACATCTGGGGCCAACGTCCTGACTTTC. This sequence encodes CASRGTSGANVLTF.

The chain couples TRBV5-1 to TRBJ2-5, with D unclear. The germline gives CDR1 SGHRS, CDR2 YFSETQ. V was shortened by 0 bases and J by 5 bases, with 8 bases between the two germline ends. The CDR3 has 13 amino acids. In nucleotides, the CDR3 is TGCGCCAGCAGCTTGGGGGCTCGGGAGACCCAGTACTTC. Encoded protein: CASSLGARETQYF.

This clone was recorded a few times. The chain couples TRBV9 to TRBJ2-1; TRBD2 might be the D (5 bases). CDR1 is SGDLS, CDR2 YYNGEE, per germline. This CDR3 comprises 15 residues. Trimming shortened V by 0 bases and J by 7 bases, and 14 bases separated the two germline ends. The CDR3 DNA sequence: TGTGCCAGCAGCGTAGTCGGTAGAGGGAAAAATGAGCAGTTCTTC. This encodes CASSVVGRGKNEQFF.

The rearrangement joins TRBV5-1 to TRBJ1-1, with D hard to call. Germline CDR1 is SGHRS and CDR2 is YFSETQ. The length of the CDR3 is 14 residues. The germline V and J ends were trimmed by 0 bases and 3 bases, with 9 bases remaining between them. This CDR3 reads CASSLVMGDTEAFF. The CDR3 nucleotides are TGCGCCAGCAGCTTGGTAATGGGAGACACTGAAGCTTTCTTT.

The rearrangement links TRBV28 to TRBJ1-1; D is uncertain. V was shortened by 5 bases and J by 7 bases, with 17 bases between the two germline ends. The CDR3 has 14 amino acids. Germline loops: CDR1 MDHEN, CDR2 SYDVKM. CDR3 residues: CASSTLTVYSEAFF. CDR3 sequence (DNA): TGTGCCAGCAGTACCCTGACGGTTTACAGTGAAGCTTTCTTT.

V gene TRBV6-5 combines with J gene TRBJ2-7; TRBD1 agrees at 10 bases. The germline V gene has CDR1 MNHEY and CDR2 SVGAGI. The CDR3 runs to 15 residues. J lost 2 bases, V lost 6 bases, and 7 bases had no gene match. CDR3 region: CASRKAGTGAYEQYF. Here the CDR3 DNA reads TGTGCCAGCAGAAAGGCCGGGACAGGGGCCTACGAGCAGTACTTC.

The V call is TRBV6-5, the J call TRBJ1-5, with TRBD1 as a possible D gene (5 bases). This CDR3 is built from 15 residues. Germline CDR1 MNHEY, CDR2 SVGAGI. V gave up 7 bases and J gave up 4 bases, with 17 bases separating them. This CDR3 is CASTLRGVLNQPQHF. The CDR3 DNA is TGTGCCAGCACCTTACGGGGGGTTTTAAATCAGCCCCAGCATTTT.

As for this clone: Other nucleotide sequences in the sample specify the same CDR3. The J gene is TRBJ2-7, the V gene TRBV28; 8 positions agree with TRBD1. J gave up 0 bases and V 3 bases, and 4 bases lay outside the gene matches. Germline CDR1 is MDHEN and CDR2 is SYDVKM. The CDR3 covers 15 residues. The CDR3 loop is CASSFPGTGSYEQYF. CDR3 nucleotide sequence: TGTGCCAGCAGTTTCCCCGGGACAGGCTCCTACGAGCAGTACTTC.

J is TRBJ2-3 and V is TRBV7-2, with 7 bases lining up with TRBD1. V lost 4 bases, J lost 6 bases, and 7 bases stayed unmatched. CDR1 and CDR2 (germline): SGHTA, FQGNSA. This CDR3 is built from 14 residues. The DNA of the CDR3 is TGTGCCAGCAGCTCCCGACAGGGACCGGATACGCAGTATTTT. Protein: CASSSRQGPDTQYF.